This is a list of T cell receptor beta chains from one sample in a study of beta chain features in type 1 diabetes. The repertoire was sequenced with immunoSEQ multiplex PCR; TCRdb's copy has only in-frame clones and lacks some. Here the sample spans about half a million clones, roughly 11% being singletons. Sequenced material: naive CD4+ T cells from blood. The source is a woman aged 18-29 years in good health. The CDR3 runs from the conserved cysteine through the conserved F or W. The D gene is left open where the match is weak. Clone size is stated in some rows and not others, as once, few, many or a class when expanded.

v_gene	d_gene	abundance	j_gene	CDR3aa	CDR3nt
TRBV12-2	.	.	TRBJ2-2	CASRFVDSCRPNTGELFF	TGTGCAAGTCGCTTTGTGGACAGTTGTAGGCCTAACACCGGGGAGCTGTTTTTT
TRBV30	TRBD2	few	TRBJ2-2	CAWSVLAGYTGELFF	TGTGCCTGGAGTGTACTAGCGGGCTACACCGGGGAGCTGTTTTTT
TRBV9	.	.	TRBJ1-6	CASSVEDGGVRTLHF	TGTGCCAGCAGCGTAGAGGACGGAGGAGTTAGGACCCTCCACTTT
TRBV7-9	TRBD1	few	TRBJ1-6	CASSAGQWGSPLHF	TGTGCCAGCAGCGCGGGACAGTGGGGTTCACCCCTCCACTTT
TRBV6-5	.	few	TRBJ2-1	CASSYGGGRYNEQFF	TGTGCCAGCAGTTACGGGGGAGGCCGGTACAATGAGCAGTTCTTC
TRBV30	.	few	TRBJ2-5	CAWSGETQYF	TGTGCCTGGTCGGGAGAGACCCAGTACTTC
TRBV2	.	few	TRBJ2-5	CASSFRVETQYF	TGTGCCAGCAGTTTTCGAGTCGAGACCCAGTACTTC
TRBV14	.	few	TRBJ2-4	CASSQGPWDIQYF	TGTGCCAGCAGCCAAGGGCCCTGGGACATTCAGTACTTC
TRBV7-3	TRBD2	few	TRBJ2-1	CASSPQTSGSNEQFF	TGTGCCAGCAGCCCCCAAACTAGCGGGAGCAATGAGCAGTTCTTC
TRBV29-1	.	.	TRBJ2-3	CSVESGARDTQYF	TGCAGCGTTGAGTCGGGGGCGAGGGATACGCAGTATTTT
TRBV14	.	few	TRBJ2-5	CASSQPGSNKKETQYF	TGTGCCAGCAGCCAACCCGGGAGCAACAAGAAAGAGACCCAGTACTTC
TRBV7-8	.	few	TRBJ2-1	CASSSNRVWREQFF	TGTGCCAGCAGCTCCAACAGGGTTTGGAGGGAGCAGTTCTTC
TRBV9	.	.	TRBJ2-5	CASSPSGGSPLGETQYF	TGTGCCAGCAGCCCCTCGGGCGGGTCTCCTCTTGGAGAGACCCAGTACTTC
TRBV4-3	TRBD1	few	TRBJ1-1	CASSAVPGQGMNTEAFF	TGCGCCAGCAGCGCCGTCCCGGGACAGGGGATGAACACTGAAGCTTTCTTT
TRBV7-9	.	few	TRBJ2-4	CASSLSVGHDIQYF	TGTGCCAGCAGCTTATCCGTAGGACATGACATTCAGTACTTC
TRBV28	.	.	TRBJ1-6	CASSPTPGDSPLHF	TGTGCCAGCAGTCCCACCCCCGGGGACTCACCCCTCCACTTT
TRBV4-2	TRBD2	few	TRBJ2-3	CASSQTGLAGGQGDTQYF	TGTGCCAGCAGCCAGACGGGACTAGCGGGGGGGCAAGGAGATACGCAGTATTTT
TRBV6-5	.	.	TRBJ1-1	CASSYSGLHNTEAFF	TGTGCCAGCAGTTACTCGGGCTTACACAACACTGAAGCTTTCTTT
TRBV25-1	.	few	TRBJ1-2	CADFINYGYTF	TGTGCCGACTTTATAAACTATGGCTACACCTTC
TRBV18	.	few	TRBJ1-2	CASSPGSANYGYTF	TGTGCCAGCTCACCAGGTTCAGCCAACTATGGCTACACCTTC
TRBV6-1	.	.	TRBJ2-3	CASSGGWRMGTDTQYF	TGTGCCAGCAGTGGGGGCTGGAGGATGGGTACTGATACGCAGTATTTT
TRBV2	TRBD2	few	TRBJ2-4	CASSLVGGGADIQYF	TGTGCCAGCAGTCTTGTAGGCGGGGGGGCGGACATTCAGTACTTC
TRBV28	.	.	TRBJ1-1	CASSPGQWGTEAFF	TGTGCCAGCAGTCCCGGACAGTGGGGCACTGAAGCTTTCTTT
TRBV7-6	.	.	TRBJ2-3	CASSLLGAPDTQYF	TGTGCCAGCAGCTTACTGGGGGCCCCGGATACGCAGTATTTT
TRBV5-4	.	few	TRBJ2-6	CASSTVSGANVLTF	TGTGCCAGCTCGACAGTATCTGGGGCCAACGTCCTGACTTTC
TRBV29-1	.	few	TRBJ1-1	CSVNRANTEAFF	TGCAGCGTAAATCGGGCGAACACTGAAGCTTTCTTT